The 23 T cell receptor beta chains presented below share a single source sample, sequenced in a study of CD8+ T cells in alopecia areata. It was from alopecia areata patients that lesional scalp punch biopsies and peripheral blood were collected. Extracted RNA was reverse transcribed into cDNA, the sequencing template. TCRdb's table, derived via immunoSEQ multiplex PCR, lists solely in-frame clones and lacks some. The data hold over 8,500 clones, with over 50% observed a single time. Input material: skin. These receptors were taken from a human donor with alopecia areata.

This clone was found once. This chain joins TRBV5-6 and TRBJ2-3; 12 bases agree with TRBD2. J gave up 2 bases and V 0 bases, and 10 bases lay outside the gene matches. The CDR3 has 19 residues. Germline assignment: CDR1 SGHDT and CDR2 YYEEEE. CDR3 in DNA: TGTGCCAGCAGCTTGGGGGGACTAGCGGGTCCCATTCCCACAGATACGCAGTATTTT. Translating gives CASSLGGLAGPIPTDTQYF.

The chain links TRBV4-3 to TRBJ1-1; 8 nucleotides align to TRBD1. V trimming: 1 base; J trimming: 2 bases; junction bases outside the gene matches: 15. Germline values: CDR1 LGHNA, CDR2 YSLEER. The CDR3 contains 19 residues. The CDR3 nucleotides are TGCGCCAGCAGCCAAGTTAGGCAGGACAGGGTAGGAAAAAACACTGAAGCTTTCTTT. This translates into CASSQVRQDRVGKNTEAFF.

A note on this clone: A much more abundant neighbour one base away suggests this may be a read error. The chain links TRBV7-9 to TRBJ2-7; 8 nucleotides align to TRBD2. From germline, CDR1 is SEHNR and CDR2 FQNEAQ (reference sequence). This CDR3 contains 17 residues. The CDR3: CASSPRTSPGHVGEQYF. In DNA form, the CDR3 reads TGCGCCAGCAGTCCACGGACTAGCCCCGGTCACGTCGGCGAGCAGTACTTC.

On this clone: The sample holds other DNA sequences that translate to the same CDR3. The V call is TRBV4-3, the J call TRBJ2-1; D call uncertain. V was pared by 1 base and J by 2 bases, with 3 bases between. The CDR3 consists of 13 residues. Germline-derived CDR1 and CDR2 are LGHNA and YSLEER. The CDR3 region is CASSQGAYNEQFF. The DNA for the CDR3 is TGCGCCAGCAGCCAAGGGGCCTACAATGAGCAGTTCTTC.

This rearrangement joins TRBV4-3 to TRBJ2-5; D gene unclear. Germline V gives CDR1 LGHNA, CDR2 YSLEER. V lost 4 bases to trimming and J lost 4 bases, with 7 bases between them. The CDR3 loop spans 12 amino acids. The CDR3 is CASSRLGETQYF. The CDR3 bases are TGCGCCAGCAGCCGCCTCGGAGAGACCCAGTACTTC.

The V call is TRBV5-4, the J call TRBJ2-7; 8 bases are shared with TRBD1. Germline lookup yields CDR1 SGHNT and CDR2 YYREEE (reference sequence). The CDR3 is 14 residues long. V was pared by 4 bases and J by 3 bases, with 6 bases of the junction left unmatched. CDR3 bases: TGTGCCAGCAGCCGTGACAGGGGCGTCTACGAGCAGTACTTC. Translating it yields CASSRDRGVYEQYF.

This clone is classed as medium-sized. V and J are TRBV27 and TRBJ2-1; 10 nucleotides align to TRBD2. There are 16 residues in the CDR3. With 10 bases clipped from V and 3 bases from J, the junction kept 12 bases outside the gene matches. Germline-derived CDR1 and CDR2 are MNHEY and SMNVEV (reference sequence). The CDR3 here is CATGGGSGGYYNEQFF. CDR3 nucleotide sequence: TGTGCCACCGGCGGGGGTAGCGGGGGGTACTACAATGAGCAGTTCTTC.

The chain is built from TRBV4-1 and TRBJ2-3, with 10 bases matching TRBD2. The CDR3 spans 17 residues. Germline CDR1 reads MGHRA; CDR2 reads YSYEKL. V was pared by 1 base and J by 4 bases, with 8 bases of the junction left unmatched. The CDR3 nucleotides read TGCGCCAGCAGCCAAGCGGGCAGCGGGGGGGAGGCAGATACGCAGTATTTT. Its protein is CASSQAGSGGEADTQYF.

The chain links TRBV19 to TRBJ2-7; 8 bases agree with TRBD1. The CDR3 totals 16 residues. Trimming cost V 6 bases and J 5 bases; bases outside gene matches: 15. Germline assignment: CDR1 LNHDA and CDR2 SQIVND (reference sequence). The CDR3 DNA is TGTGCCAGTAGCTCCGGGACAGGTCGTATTGGGAACGAGCAGTACTTC. It translates to CASSSGTGRIGNEQYF.

This clone was detected only a few times. This chain links TRBV7-2 with TRBJ2-7; 9 bases agree with TRBD1. Germline CDR1 reads SGHTA; CDR2 reads FQGNSA. With V trimmed by 5 bases and J by 5 bases, 4 bases remained unmatched. The CDR3 runs to 13 residues. For the CDR3, the DNA is TGTGCCAGCAGCCGGGACAGGGACCACGAGCAGTACTTC. Translation: CASSRDRDHEQYF.

The gene calls are TRBV7-2 and TRBJ2-7, with a tentative D call TRBD2 (5 bases). The CDR3 totals 14 residues. Germline V CDR1 and CDR2: SGHTA, FQGNSA. Trimming removed 1 base from V and 4 bases from J, with 11 bases in between. The CDR3 protein is CASSLGLAGYEQYF. DNA of the CDR3: TGTGCCAGCAGCTTAGGTCTGGCGGGTTACGAGCAGTACTTC.

CDR3 sequence (DNA): TGTGCCAGCAGCCTCGGGAGGGGCATAGACACTGAAGCTTTCTTT. Protein product: CASSLGRGIDTEAFF. This chain connects TRBV6-6 to TRBJ1-1; TRBD1 is a possible D gene (5 bases). The V gene lost 6 bases and the J gene lost 3 bases, with 17 bases spanning the gap. The germline CDR1 and CDR2 sequences are MNHNY and SVGAGI (reference sequence). The CDR3 runs 15 residues.

This clone showed up just a few times. The chain links TRBV9 to TRBJ2-1; D is ambiguous. The CDR3 contains 14 residues. Germline assignment: CDR1 SGDLS and CDR2 YYNGEE. Trimming took 0 bases from V and 6 from J, leaving 10 bases between them. DNA for the CDR3: TGTGCCAGCAGCGTAGAGTACGGCGGCAATGAGCAGTTCTTC. This gives the protein CASSVEYGGNEQFF.

The gene calls are TRBV5-6 and TRBJ1-2, with 8 nucleotides matching TRBD1. The trim removed 1 base at V and 2 bases at J, leaving 7 bases unmatched. Germline V CDR1 and CDR2: SGHDT, YYEEEE. The CDR3 contains 16 residues. The CDR3 region has the DNA TGTGCCAGCAGCTTGTTTCAGGGGGCAACGAACTATGGCTACACCTTC. Residues: CASSLFQGATNYGYTF.

The chain combines TRBV11-2 with TRBJ2-1; 7 nucleotides match TRBD2. Germline V gene lookup returns CDR1 SGHAT and CDR2 FQNNGV. The CDR3 spans 16 residues. V gave up 7 bases and J gave up 4 bases; unmatched junction bases: 13. The CDR3 loop reads CASNPRGPAGYNEQFF. In DNA, the CDR3 is TGTGCCAGCAATCCAAGGGGCCCAGCGGGGTACAATGAGCAGTTCTTC. The full variable domain, its missing parts supplied by reference TRBV11-2 and TRBJ2-1, is EAGVAQSPRYKIIEKRQSVAFWCNPISGHATLYWYQQILGQGPKLLIQFQNNGVVDDSQLPKDRFSAERLKGVDSTLKIQPAKLEDSAVYLCASNPRGPAGYNEQFFGPGTRLTVL.

The chain recombines TRBV5-1 with TRBJ2-7; D is unclear. The CDR3 is 12 residues long. Germline values: CDR1 SGHRS, CDR2 YFSETQ. Trimming shortened V by 3 bases and J by 6 bases, and 10 bases separated the two germline ends. CDR3 coding DNA: TGCGCCAGCAGCTCGTCTGGGCGCGAGCAGTACTTC. Protein sequence: CASSSSGREQYF. The full variable domain, rest sourced from reference TRBV5-1 and TRBJ2-7, is KAGVTQTPRYLIKTRGQQVTLSCSPISGHRSVSWYQQTPGQGLQFLFEYFSETQRNKGNFPGRFSGRQFSNSRSEMNVSTLELGDSALYLCASSSSGREQYFGPGTRLTVT.

The chain joins TRBV7-2 to TRBJ1-1; TRBD1 is a possible D gene (6 bases). Looked up from germline, CDR1 is SGHTA and CDR2 is FQGNSA. Trimming shortened V by 2 bases and J by 0 bases, and 10 bases separated the two germline ends. This CDR3 has 15 residues. The CDR3, as DNA: TGTGCCAGCAGCTTAAACAGGGCCATGAACACTGAAGCTTTCTTT. It yields the protein CASSLNRAMNTEAFF.

The chain recombines TRBV9 with TRBJ2-1, with 9 positions matching TRBD2. There are 16 residues in the CDR3. Trimming at V came to 4 bases and at J to 7 bases, leaving 12 bases not matched to a gene. Germline-derived CDR1 and CDR2 are SGDLS and YYNGEE. For the CDR3, the DNA is TGTGCCAGCAGCCCTCCAAGCGGGGGGAAGGGGAATGAGCAGTTCTTC. It translates to CASSPPSGGKGNEQFF.

The chain's CDR3 is CASSRGADSYQETQYF. The CDR3 bases are TGTGCCAGCAGCAGAGGGGCGGACTCGTACCAAGAGACCCAGTACTTC. J is TRBJ2-5 and V is TRBV9; the D gene could be TRBD1 or TRBD2 (5 bases each). The CDR3 is made up of 16 amino acids. Between the trimmed V and J ends, which lost 4 bases and 0 bases, there was a span of 16 bases. Germline V CDR1 and CDR2: SGDLS, YYNGEE.

The CDR3 DNA reads as TGTGCAAGTCGCTTAGGCGGACTAGTCCCAAACTACGAGCAGTACTTC. It specifies CASRLGGLVPNYEQYF. V usage is TRBV12-2 and J usage is TRBJ2-7; the table's D gene call, TRBD2, was not cross checked with the DNA. TRBV12-2 is deemed a pseudogene. The CDR3 is made up of 16 amino acids.

The chain combines TRBV7-9 with TRBJ2-7; tentatively, D is TRBD1 or TRBD2 (5 bases each). Looked up from germline, CDR1 is SEHNR and CDR2 is FQNEAQ (reference sequence). The CDR3 runs to 17 residues. V was cut by 3 bases and J by 0 bases, with 18 bases left in between. CDR3 loop: CASSFTPGTKTSYEQYF. In DNA, the CDR3 is TGTGCCAGCAGCTTTACTCCCGGGACCAAAACCTCCTACGAGCAGTACTTC.

This clone has only a few counts. The V and J genes are TRBV11-2 and TRBJ2-4; D possibly corresponds to TRBD1 (5 bases). Trimming removed 5 bases from V and 0 bases from J, with 14 bases in between. Germline loops: CDR1 SGHAT, CDR2 FQNNGV. The CDR3 covers 16 residues. The CDR3 sequence is CASSPGLLSAKNIQYF. CDR3 nucleotide sequence: TGTGCCAGCAGCCCAGGGCTCCTATCAGCCAAAAACATTCAGTACTTC. Supplemented by reference TRBV11-2 and TRBJ2-4, the full variable domain reads EAGVAQSPRYKIIEKRQSVAFWCNPISGHATLYWYQQILGQGPKLLIQFQNNGVVDDSQLPKDRFSAERLKGVDSTLKIQPAKLEDSAVYLCASSPGLLSAKNIQYFGAGTRLSVL.

The rearrangement uses TRBV7-9 and TRBJ2-7, with D tentatively TRBD2 (6 bases). CDR3 size: 15 residues. Looked up from germline, CDR1 is SEHNR and CDR2 is FQNEAQ (reference sequence). Trimming stripped 6 bases from V and 3 bases from J, with 18 bases between. This CDR3 is CASSPTSGTHYEQYF. The CDR3 DNA is TGTGCCAGCAGTCCCACTTCAGGGACTCACTACGAGCAGTACTTC.